This TCR beta chain was captured in a study of cytomegalovirus exposure and HLA in healthy donors. A note on this clone: As yet, its antigen is unknown.

CDR3 length: 13 amino acids. Germline CDR1 SGHKS, CDR2 YYEKEE (reference sequence). The germline V and J ends were trimmed by 2 bases and 5 bases, with 8 bases remaining between them. Study outcomes and limitations: On later analysis, the bulk of CMV-associated TCR beta chains appeared to be HLA-restricted. With later analysis, a missense DCLRE1C variant became linked to TCR beta V- and J-gene trimming.

This PCR relied on a set of 60 Vbeta primers and 13 Jbeta primers. Using immunoSEQ multiplex PCR, the repertoire was profiled, and TCRdb retains in-frame clones only, with some absent. The table lists approximately 160,000 clones, 78% of them singletons. The V call is TRBV5-5, the J call TRBJ1-5; D is unresolved. This sequence was found in a woman aged 50 to 60 in good health and CMV-seropositive. Sequences were obtained from PBMCs. This chain's CDR3 is CASSFGGDQPQHF. DNA of the CDR3: TGTGCCAGCAGCTTTGGCGGGGATCAGCCCCAGCATTTT.